One and the same sample provided the 28 T cell receptor beta chains below, sequenced in a study of immune heterogeneity within non-small cell lung tumors (dated by TCRdb to about 2018). Sequencing relied on a HiSeq X Ten. The TCR beta CDR3 region was amplified with a multiplex PCR system, in which a first round of roughly 10 cycles was run using 32 V-gene forward and 13 J-gene reverse primers. TCRdb passed the public sequencing reads through fastp at Q25 and MiXCR, retaining productive beta sequences. CDR3 protein sequences are deduplicated, and each keeps its most common genes and DNA. The sample data list approximately 4,600 distinct CDR3 sequences, and around 40% of these were observed just once. The ten largest clones take up 25% to 35% of the sample. The TCR template was genomic DNA extracted from bulk tumor tissue, and 600 ng of gDNA was amplified for each sample. During surgery, several biopsies were collected from each primary tumor and placed as far from one another as possible within the tumor mass. Patients in the study cohort, which was described as untreated, were newly diagnosed NSCLC cases going through curative surgery.

What was sequenced was lung tumor tissue. The receptors shown here come from a woman aged 45-60 years with non-small cell lung cancer.

The rearrangement joins TRBV11-2 to TRBJ2-1; 7 positions match TRBD2. Germline CDR1 reads SGHAT; CDR2 reads FQNNGV. This CDR3 spans 15 amino acids. J was trimmed by 2 bases and V by 0 bases; bases with no gene match: 1. CDR3 in amino acids: CASSLEGRAYNEQFF. In DNA, the CDR3 is TGTGCCAGCAGCTTAGAGGGGAGGGCCTACAATGAGCAGTTCTTC.

This clonotype is labeled as medium-sized (0.01 to 0.1%). The rearrangement links TRBV14 to TRBJ2-7; D uncertain. CDR1 is SGHDN, CDR2 FVKESK, per germline. This CDR3 has 14 residues. Trimming cost V 0 bases and J 1 base, with 7 bases left between them. CDR3 nucleotides: TGTGCCAGCAGCCAAGACTGGTCGTCCTACGAGCAGTACTTC. It specifies CASSQDWSSYEQYF.

This clonotype has a single count. This chain links TRBV29-1 with TRBJ2-7, with 8 positions matching TRBD2. From germline, CDR1 is SQVTM and CDR2 ANQGSEA. V trimming: 3 bases; J trimming: 0 bases; junction bases outside the gene matches: 4. The CDR3 loop spans 14 amino acids. CDR3 in amino acids: CSVDSGRGSYEQYF. The CDR3 bases are TGCAGCGTTGACAGCGGGAGAGGCTCCTACGAGCAGTACTTC.

Concerning this clonotype: A much larger clone lies a single base off, so this may be a read error. This rearrangement joins TRBV19 to TRBJ2-1; D is unresolved. Germline loops: CDR1 LNHDA, CDR2 SQIVND (reference sequence). This CDR3 spans 14 amino acids. The CDR3 nucleotides read TGTGCCAGTAGTTTCCAGCGTATATACAATGAGCGGTTCTTC. Amino acids: CASSFQRIYNERFF. Supplemented by reference TRBV19 and TRBJ2-1, the full variable domain reads DGGITQSPKYLFRKEGQNVTLSCEQNLNHDAMYWYRQDPGQGLRLIYYSQIVNDFQKGDIAEGYSVSREKKESFPLTVTSAQKNPTAFYLCASSFQRIYNERFFGPGTRLTVL.

This chain connects TRBV29-1 to TRBJ1-4; no definite D call. The CDR3 runs to 12 residues. In germline, CDR1 is SQVTM, CDR2 ANQGSEA. Trimming removed 1 base from V and 7 bases from J, with 7 bases in between. This CDR3 is CSVEGFGEKLFF. CDR3 sequence (DNA): TGCAGCGTTGAAGGTTTCGGTGAAAAACTGTTTTTT.

The rearrangement joins TRBV7-6 to TRBJ2-1; the D is unclear. The CDR3 sequence is 15 residues long. Per the germline V gene, CDR1 is SGHVS and CDR2 is FNYEAQ. V was trimmed by 0 bases and J by 9 bases, leaving 15 bases between them. In DNA, the CDR3 is TGTGCCAGCAGCTTAGCCTCGAAAAACCGAGGTGAGCAGTTCTTC. It specifies CASSLASKNRGEQFF.

V gene TRBV7-9 combines with J gene TRBJ1-2; D gene ambiguous. The CDR3 is 13 amino acids. The germline V gene has CDR1 SEHNR and CDR2 FQNEAQ (reference sequence). The V gene lost 2 bases and the J gene lost 5 bases, with 9 bases spanning the gap. The CDR3 sequence is CASSLWSRYGYTF. In nucleotides, the CDR3 is TGTGCCAGCAGCTTATGGTCGCGTTATGGCTACACCTTC. The complete variable domain, with remaining parts taken from reference TRBV7-9 and TRBJ1-2, reads DTGVSQNPRHKITKRGQNVTFRCDPISEHNRLYWYRQTLGQGPEFLTYFQNEAQLEKSRLLSDRFSAERPKGSFSTLEIQRTEQGDSAMYLCASSLWSRYGYTFGSGTRLTVV.

Within the sample, this clonotype is medium-sized. This chain uses TRBV5-1 with TRBJ1-1; D is unresolved. Germline lookup yields CDR1 SGHRS and CDR2 YFSETQ. Deletions cut 0 bases from V and 6 bases from J, with 9 bases between. CDR3 size: 13 residues. The CDR3 reads CASSLGGYAEAFF. In DNA, the CDR3 is TGCGCCAGCAGCTTGGGGGGTTACGCTGAAGCTTTCTTT.

Concerning this clonotype: Given a much more abundant clone one base away, this may be a read error. The chain is built from TRBV6-1 and TRBJ2-1, with TRBD2 matching over 14 bases. Per the germline V gene, CDR1 is MNHNS and CDR2 is SASEGT. There are 17 residues in the CDR3. The CDR3 bases are TGTGCCAGCAGTGAAGTTGTTGGGACTAGCGGGAGTGATGAGAAGTTCTTC. Translating it yields CASSEVVGTSGSDEKFF.

The V call is TRBV12-3 or TRBV12-4, the J call TRBJ1-1, with TRBD1 identical over 9 bases. V shed 5 bases and J 5 bases; nucleotides not matched to a gene: 6. The CDR3 sequence is 14 residues long. The CDR3 loop reads CASSQTGGGTEAFF. The DNA for the CDR3 is TGTGCCAGCAGTCAGACAGGGGGAGGAACTGAAGCTTTCTTT.

This clonotype is medium-sized within its sample. This chain uses TRBV3-1 with TRBJ2-5; D unclear. The germline gives CDR1 LGHDT, CDR2 YNNKEL (reference sequence). CDR3 length: 11 residues. V was pared by 1 base and J by 14 bases, with 11 bases between. The CDR3 coding sequence is TGTGCCAGCAGCCAAGCCCTGGCAGTCTACTTC. As protein: CASSQALAVYF.

Comment on this clonotype: This may be a read error, as it is one base from a much larger clone. The rearrangement joins TRBV10-3 to TRBJ1-3, with D uncertain. Germline V lookup: CDR1 ENHRY, CDR2 SYGVKD. Trimming stripped 5 bases from V and 0 bases from J, with 11 bases between. CDR3 size: 15 residues. The chain's CDR3 is CAISYKENSGNTIYF. The CDR3 bases are TGTGCCATCAGTTATAAGGAAAACTCTGGAAACACCATATATTTT.

By share, this clonotype counts as medium-sized. This chain uses TRBV7-2 with TRBJ1-5; D uncertain. The CDR3 is 14 residues long. Per the germline V gene, CDR1 is SGHTA and CDR2 is FQGNSA. The V end lost 0 bases, the J end lost 3 bases, and 6 bases lay between the germline ends. CDR3 loop: CASSLAIINQPQHF. The CDR3 DNA reads TGTGCCAGCAGCTTAGCGATCATCAATCAGCCCCAGCATTTT.

The table lists this clonotype with a few counts. The chain combines TRBV10-3 with TRBJ1-5; 10 bases are a match to TRBD1. The CDR3 is made up of 14 amino acids. V lost 8 bases, J lost 0 bases, and 1 base stayed unmatched. Germline V gives CDR1 ENHRY, CDR2 SYGVKD. CDR3 sequence: CAIGTGDSNQPQHF. The DNA of the CDR3 is TGTGCCATCGGGACAGGGGATAGCAATCAGCCCCAGCATTTT.

The chain joins TRBV7-8 to TRBJ1-2; D possibly corresponds to TRBD1 (5 bases). The germline V gene has CDR1 SGHVS and CDR2 FQNEAQ. The V and J ends lost 3 bases and 8 bases respectively, with 13 bases between them. CDR3 size: 13 residues. The chain's CDR3 is CASSLVGRGGYTF. DNA of the CDR3: TGTGCCAGCAGCTTGGTCGGGAGGGGAGGCTACACCTTC. The whole variable domain, filled in from reference TRBV7-8 and TRBJ1-2, reads GAGVSQSPRYKVAKRGQDVALRCDPISGHVSLFWYQQALGQGPEFLTYFQNEAQLDKSGLPSDRFFAERPEGSVSTLKIQRTQQEDSAVYLCASSLVGRGGYTFGSGTRLTVV.

This clonotype counts as medium-sized. The V call is TRBV20-1, the J call TRBJ1-1; D may be TRBD1 (6 bases). V shed 0 bases and J shed 10 bases, with 15 bases lying between them. The CDR3 totals 13 residues. In germline, CDR1 is DFQATT, CDR2 SNEGSKA (reference sequence). Here the CDR3 DNA reads TGCAGTGCTAGAGATGGGGGGAAGGGGGTAGCTTTCTTT. Protein: CSARDGGKGVAFF.

By share, this clonotype counts as medium-sized. The chain joins TRBV6-1 to TRBJ1-1; the D gene is possibly TRBD1 (6 bases). Germline lookup yields CDR1 MNHNS and CDR2 SASEGT. There are 15 residues in the CDR3. Trimming stripped 2 bases from V and 8 bases from J, with 18 bases between. For the CDR3, the DNA is TGTGCCAGCAGTGAAACCCAGCTCGTAACAGGGGAAGCTTTCTTT. Protein product: CASSETQLVTGEAFF.

This clonotype was seen at least ten times. This chain links TRBV28 with TRBJ1-4; D remains ambiguous. Trimming pared 6 bases from V and 3 bases from J, leaving 17 bases between. This CDR3 is built from 16 residues. Germline CDR1 MDHEN, CDR2 SYDVKM. This chain's CDR3 is CASSPLSSYANEKLFF. As DNA, the CDR3 is TGTGCCAGCAGCCCCCTTTCCAGTTACGCTAATGAAAAACTGTTTTTT.

This sequence joins TRBV15 and TRBJ2-7; D uncertain. The CDR3 spans 17 residues. V gave up 0 bases and J gave up 2 bases, with 17 bases separating them. In germline, CDR1 is LNHNV, CDR2 YYDKDF (reference sequence). CDR3 region: CATSRDRRQALAYEQYF. The CDR3 bases are TGTGCCACCAGCAGAGATAGAAGGCAAGCTCTCGCCTACGAGCAGTACTTC.

As for this clonotype: Germline and junction disagree at one end, which may indicate a read error. The chain recombines TRBV20-1 with TRBJ1-5; a weak D match, TRBD1 (5 bases). CDR3 length: 13 residues. The germline V gene has CDR1 DFQATT and CDR2 SNEGSKA (reference sequence). CDR3 nucleotide sequence: TGCAGTGCCCGCGGGGGTAGCAATCGGCCCCAGCATTTT. Translation: CSARGGSNRPQHF.

This clonotype was counted at least ten times. This chain connects TRBV5-1 to TRBJ2-1; TRBD2 agrees at 10 bases. CDR3 length equals 15 residues. In germline, CDR1 is SGHRS, CDR2 YFSETQ. Trimming cost V 4 bases and J 4 bases; bases outside gene matches: 5. In DNA form, the CDR3 reads TGCGCCAGCAGCGTACTAGCGGGACCATACAATGAGCAGTTCTTC. Translating it yields CASSVLAGPYNEQFF.

This clonotype has a count of ten or more. The CDR3 here is CASSFGTGVSPLHF. Written as DNA, the CDR3 is TGTGCCAGCAGCTTTGGGACAGGGGTCTCACCCCTCCACTTT. The rearrangement joins TRBV7-2 to TRBJ1-6, with 10 bases fitting TRBD1. The CDR3 runs 14 residues. V lost 3 bases and J lost 10; bases outside the gene matches: 3. Germline V gene data show CDR1 as SGHTA and CDR2 as FQGNSA.

This clonotype was observed at least ten times. The chain uses TRBV29-1 and TRBJ2-7; D possibly corresponds to TRBD1 (5 bases). Trimming cost V 0 bases and J 0 bases, with 9 bases left between them. Per germline, CDR1 SQVTM and CDR2 ANQGSEA. The CDR3 is made up of 14 amino acids. The CDR3 loop reads CSVEEGPSSYEQYF. The DNA for the CDR3 is TGCAGCGTTGAAGAGGGGCCTAGCTCCTACGAGCAGTACTTC.

This clonotype has a count of ten or more. V and J are TRBV29-1 and TRBJ2-1; D might be TRBD1 or TRBD2, each matching 5 bases. The CDR3 loop spans 15 amino acids. CDR1 SQVTM and CDR2 ANQGSEA come from the germline V gene. The germline V and J ends were trimmed by 2 bases and 5 bases, with 16 bases remaining between them. CDR3 loop: CSVEHPGTAHNEQFF. The CDR3 DNA is TGCAGCGTTGAACATCCAGGGACGGCGCACAATGAGCAGTTCTTC.

The chain uses TRBV5-1 and TRBJ2-5; D is unclear. The CDR3 loop spans 12 amino acids. Trimming left V 2 bases short and J 5 bases short, with 7 bases between. Germline V gives CDR1 SGHRS, CDR2 YFSETQ. CDR3 amino acids: CASSLSTETQYF. CDR3 in DNA: TGCGCCAGCAGCTTAAGTACCGAGACCCAGTACTTC.

This clonotype ranks as medium-sized. V and J are TRBV20-1 and TRBJ1-2, with D tentatively TRBD1 (6 bases). The ends were cut back, 5 bases at V and 7 bases at J, with 26 bases in the middle. The CDR3 sequence is 16 residues long. The V gene's germline CDR1 is DFQATT and CDR2 SNEGSKA (reference sequence). The CDR3 region has the DNA TGCAGTGCTCCCATATTATCGCCTACAGGGCAGGTTGGCTACACCTTC. It encodes CSAPILSPTGQVGYTF.

This clonotype counts as medium-sized (0.01 to 0.1%). The chain joins TRBV9 to TRBJ2-1; D is unclear. This CDR3 contains 13 residues. Per germline, CDR1 SGDLS and CDR2 YYNGEE. The germline V and J ends were trimmed by 0 bases and 3 bases, with 4 bases remaining between them. CDR3 sequence: CASSVANYNEQFF. The CDR3, as DNA: TGTGCCAGCAGCGTAGCTAACTACAATGAGCAGTTCTTC.

This clonotype is medium-sized within its sample. The chain recombines TRBV28 with TRBJ1-5; D gene unclear. The germline V and J ends were trimmed by 1 base and 3 bases, with 10 bases remaining between them. CDR1 is MDHEN and CDR2 is SYDVKM in the germline V gene. The length of the CDR3 is 15 residues. The CDR3 DNA follows: TGTGCCAGCAGTTTATCTGGCCAGTACAATCAGCCCCAGCATTTT. Translation gives CASSLSGQYNQPQHF.